The 27 T cell receptor beta chains listed next were all sequenced from one sample in a study of shared T cell receptors in the human thymus. The table came from immunoSEQ multiplex PCR; TCRdb's copy has only in-frame clones and leaves some out. The sample includes some 640,000 clones, over 75% seen only once; the top ten take 0.0094%. These data were also reused for a study on human thymus T cells.

Sequencing was done on a sample of thymocytes. These receptors were collected from a boy in the first two years of life with a congenital heart defect.

The chain has TRBV5-6 and TRBJ2-5, with 7 bases matching TRBD1. The CDR3 loop spans 16 amino acids. After removal of 4 bases from V and 4 bases from J, the junction contained 13 bases not matched to a gene. Germline CDR1 is SGHDT and CDR2 is YYEEEE. The CDR3 is CASSTLYKTGVETQYF. DNA for the CDR3: TGTGCCAGCAGCACACTATACAAAACAGGGGTAGAGACCCAGTACTTC.

The V call is TRBV28, the J call TRBJ2-7, with 8 bases lining up with TRBD1. CDR1 is MDHEN, CDR2 SYDVKM, per germline. V was clipped by 7 bases and J by 2 bases; unmatched bases: 22. The length of the CDR3 is 19 residues. This CDR3 is CASTTSRDRFLVTPYEQYF. CDR3 coding DNA: TGTGCCAGCACTACGTCGAGGGACAGGTTCCTTGTTACGCCCTACGAGCAGTACTTC.

The gene calls are TRBV7-2 and TRBJ2-1, with 7 positions matching TRBD2. The J segment lost 8 bases and the V segment lost 4 bases, leaving 14 bases of the junction unmatched. This CDR3 comprises 16 residues. CDR1 is SGHTA, CDR2 FQGNSA, per germline. The CDR3 sequence: CASSSPSAGTSDEQFF. CDR3 bases: TGTGCCAGCAGCTCCCCCTCAGCGGGGACCTCGGATGAGCAGTTCTTC.

V is TRBV6-5 and J is TRBJ1-5; D is perhaps TRBD1 (6 bases). This CDR3 is 15 amino acids long. Trimming left V 2 bases short and J 5 bases short, with 13 bases between. Germline values: CDR1 MNHEY, CDR2 SVGAGI. The CDR3 is CASSYKQGRDQPQHF. CDR3 nucleotides: TGTGCCAGCAGTTACAAACAGGGAAGAGATCAGCCCCAGCATTTT.

This sequence joins TRBV5-1 and TRBJ2-1; 11 bases are shared with TRBD1. V shed 4 bases, J shed 8 bases, and the junction held 2 bases outside the gene matches. The CDR3 covers 13 residues. Germline V gene data show CDR1 as SGHRS and CDR2 as YFSETQ. The CDR3 region has the DNA TGCGCCAGCAGCCAGGACAGGGGGCATGAGCAGTTCTTC. Its protein is CASSQDRGHEQFF.

The chain has TRBV7-9 and TRBJ1-3; unclear D gene. Per the germline V gene, CDR1 is SEHNR and CDR2 is FQNEAQ (reference sequence). The length of the CDR3 is 15 residues. With 2 bases removed from V and 0 bases from J, the gap between germline ends came to 8 bases. CDR3 in DNA: TGTGCCAGCAGCTTACGGGTAATCTCTGGAAACACCATATATTTT. Translating gives CASSLRVISGNTIYF.

The V and J genes are TRBV7-2 and TRBJ2-4; TRBD1 agrees at 8 bases. The V segment lost 1 base and the J segment 6 bases; nucleotides outside the gene matches: 8. The germline CDR1 and CDR2 sequences are SGHTA and FQGNSA. CDR3 length: 16 residues. CDR3 sequence (DNA): TGTGCCAGCAGCTTAGGTTGGGACAGGACTTCAAACATTCAGTACTTC. Translation gives CASSLGWDRTSNIQYF.

This chain links TRBV9 with TRBJ2-1; TRBD1 might be the D (6 bases). Trimming removed 3 bases at V and 7 bases at J, with 11 bases between. CDR1 SGDLS and CDR2 YYNGEE come from the germline V gene. The CDR3 loop spans 13 amino acids. This CDR3 reads CASSGGGGNEQFF. In nucleotides, the CDR3 is TGTGCCAGCAGCGGTGGGGGCGGGAATGAGCAGTTCTTC. The full variable domain, rest sourced from reference TRBV9 and TRBJ2-1, is DSGVTQTPKHLITATGQRVTLRCSPRSGDLSVYWYQQSLDQGLQFLIQYYNGEERAKGNILERFSAQQFPDLHSELNLSSLELGDSALYFCASSGGGGNEQFFGPGTRLTVL.

The V call is TRBV7-2, the J call TRBJ2-1, with D perhaps matching TRBD2 (6 bases). The CDR3 is 11 amino acids. V lost 5 bases and J 15 bases, leaving 14 bases between the germline ends. Germline assignment: CDR1 SGHTA and CDR2 FQGNSA. CDR3 coding DNA: TGTGCCAGCAGCCCACCTTTGGGGGGGTTCTTC. This translates into CASSPPLGGFF.

The chain links TRBV6-1 to TRBJ2-1; 9 nucleotides align to TRBD2. The CDR3 sequence is 16 residues long. After removal of 1 base from V and 6 bases from J, the junction contained 7 bases not matched to a gene. Germline V gene sequence: CDR1 MNHNS, CDR2 SASEGT. CDR3 bases: TGTGCCAGCAGTGAAGAGGCTAGCGGGGCGTCCAATGAGCAGTTCTTC. It translates to CASSEEASGASNEQFF.

The chain links TRBV28 to TRBJ1-5; maybe TRBD1 (6 bases). CDR1 and CDR2 from the germline V gene are MDHEN and SYDVKM. The length of the CDR3 is 18 residues. V lost 2 bases and J lost 3, with 20 bases in between. CDR3 sequence reads: CASSLGDLYRDYNQPQHF. The CDR3 DNA follows: TGTGCCAGCAGTTTAGGGGATTTATACAGGGATTACAATCAGCCCCAGCATTTT.

The chain carries TRBV14 and TRBJ2-3; 8 bases align to TRBD1. The CDR3 covers 18 residues. The V gene's germline CDR1 is SGHDN and CDR2 FVKESK. J lost 3 bases, V lost 2 bases, and 13 bases had no gene match. The CDR3 DNA reads TGTGCCAGCAGCCAACTGCAGGGGGCGCGGGATACGACAGATACGCAGTATTTT. Translation: CASSQLQGARDTTDTQYF.

This clone has only a few counts. The CDR3 region has the DNA TGTGCCAGCAGCCACGGACAGGGGATCAATGAGCAGTTCTTC. It is translated as CASSHGQGINEQFF. V is TRBV14 and J is TRBJ2-1; TRBD1 matches at 9 bases. Germline lookup yields CDR1 SGHDN and CDR2 FVKESK. V lost 3 bases and J lost 6; bases outside the gene matches: 3. The length of the CDR3 is 14 residues.

The chain joins TRBV9 to TRBJ2-3; 7 bases are a match to TRBD2. CDR1 is SGDLS, CDR2 YYNGEE, per germline. V trimming: 2 bases; J trimming: 4 bases; junction bases outside the gene matches: 7. This CDR3 is built from 15 residues. The CDR3 coding sequence is TGTGCCAGCAGCGTGACTAGCAGCGAGGCAGATACGCAGTATTTT. Its translation: CASSVTSSEADTQYF.

This chain connects TRBV11-1 to TRBJ1-1; 7 positions match TRBD1. J gave up 1 base and V 0 bases, and 8 bases lay outside the gene matches. This CDR3 is 17 amino acids long. In germline, CDR1 is SGHAT, CDR2 FQDESV (reference sequence). Written as DNA, the CDR3 is TGTGCCAGCAGCTTAGCGGATAGGGGGCAGGAGAACACTGAAGCTTTCTTT. This gives the protein CASSLADRGQENTEAFF.

This clone was detected only once. The CDR3 reads CASSVAPRGYEQYF. CDR3 nucleotides: TGTGCCAGCAGCGTAGCCCCAAGGGGATACGAGCAGTACTTC. The chain has TRBV9 and TRBJ2-7, with D tentatively TRBD1 (5 bases). V dropped 0 bases and J dropped 4 bases, with 11 bases sitting between them. CDR1 is SGDLS and CDR2 is YYNGEE in the germline V gene. This CDR3 region has 14 residues.

This clone was seen more than once but under ten times. The genes are TRBV5-6 and TRBJ2-7, with 12 nucleotides matching TRBD2. This CDR3 contains 14 residues. Looked up from germline, CDR1 is SGHDT and CDR2 is YYEEEE. J lost 4 bases, V lost 5 bases, and 4 bases had no gene match. The CDR3 DNA reads TGTGCCAGCAGGCTAGCGGGAGGGCAATACGAGCAGTACTTC. This translates into CASRLAGGQYEQYF.

To note about this clone: The same CDR3 is also encoded by other DNA sequences in this sample. This chain connects TRBV28 to TRBJ1-6; 10 bases map to TRBD1. V lost 3 bases and J lost 6; bases outside the gene matches: 11. The CDR3 sequence is 18 residues long. Per the germline V gene, CDR1 is MDHEN and CDR2 is SYDVKM. The CDR3 coding sequence is TGTGCCAGCAGTTTCCCGGACAGGGGGGTCGCTCCTAATTCACCCCTCCACTTT. This translates into CASSFPDRGVAPNSPLHF.

The V call is TRBV10-3, the J call TRBJ1-2; TRBD1 aligns across 9 bases. In germline, CDR1 is ENHRY, CDR2 SYGVKD. The CDR3 is 15 residues long. V shed 1 base, J shed 4 bases, and the junction held 4 bases outside the gene matches. The CDR3 nucleotides are TGTGCCATCAGTGAGTGGGGACAGGGTCTCTATGGCTACACCTTC. It specifies CAISEWGQGLYGYTF.

The genes are TRBV7-2 and TRBJ1-2, with D perhaps matching TRBD1 (6 bases). With 6 bases removed from V and 7 bases from J, the gap between germline ends came to 15 bases. Germline values: CDR1 SGHTA, CDR2 FQGNSA. The CDR3 is 13 residues long. CDR3 DNA: TGTGCCAGCAGGGACAGCGTTCCTCCTGGCTACACCTTC. This translates into CASRDSVPPGYTF.

This clone was observed once. The V gene is TRBV28, the J gene TRBJ2-1; the match to TRBD2 covers 8 bases. This CDR3 contains 16 residues. The ends lost 6 bases at V and 3 bases at J; junction bases unmatched: 10. Germline-derived CDR1 and CDR2 are MDHEN and SYDVKM. The CDR3 loop is CASRTLSAGVYNEQFF. The CDR3 coding sequence is TGTGCCAGCAGAACCCTCTCAGCGGGAGTCTACAATGAGCAGTTCTTC.

About this clone itself: Other DNA sequences in this specimen translate into the identical CDR3. The J gene is TRBJ2-5, the V gene TRBV5-4; a weak D match, TRBD1 (5 bases). V lost 0 bases and J 4 bases, leaving 7 bases between the germline ends. CDR3 length: 13 residues. Germline loops: CDR1 SGHNT, CDR2 YYREEE (reference sequence). The CDR3 loop reads CASSLGQGETQYF. CDR3 nucleotides: TGTGCCAGCAGCTTGGGGCAGGGAGAGACCCAGTACTTC.

This chain uses TRBV2 with TRBJ2-2, with a weak D call TRBD1 (5 bases). V lost 6 bases and J 5 bases, leaving 19 bases between the germline ends. Germline loops: CDR1 SNHLY, CDR2 FYNNEI. The CDR3 is 16 amino acids. The CDR3 reads CASRGPAVLGTGELFF. In DNA form, the CDR3 reads TGTGCCAGCAGGGGGCCTGCCGTCCTCGGGACCGGGGAGCTGTTTTTT.

This clone was detected only a few times. The gene calls are TRBV27 and TRBJ1-3; D remains ambiguous. The CDR3 has 16 residues. Trimming pared 9 bases from V and 3 bases from J, leaving 21 bases between. The V gene's germline CDR1 is MNHEY and CDR2 SMNVEV (reference sequence). The CDR3 loop reads CASQGSEGSDGNTIYF. The CDR3 DNA is TGTGCCAGTCAAGGATCGGAGGGATCAGATGGAAACACCATATATTTT.

The chain is built from TRBV29-1 and TRBJ2-1; tentative D call: TRBD2 (11 bases). The CDR3 consists of 20 residues. With 1 base removed from V and 8 bases from J, the gap between germline ends came to 33 bases. Looked up from germline, CDR1 is SQVTM and CDR2 is ANQGSEA. CDR3 bases: TGCAGCGTTGAAGTCCTTGACAGGGGGCGCCTTAGCGGGAGGGCACATGAGCAGTTCTTC. Protein product: CSVEVLDRGRLSGRAHEQFF.

The chain couples TRBV27 to TRBJ2-1; 12 nucleotides align to TRBD2. V was clipped by 4 bases and J by 7 bases; unmatched bases: 8. This CDR3 is 16 amino acids long. CDR1 and CDR2 (germline): MNHEY, SMNVEV (reference sequence). CDR3 in DNA: TGTGCCAGCAGTTGTAGACTAGCGGGGGAAGTGAATGAGCAGTTCTTC. Its translation: CASSCRLAGEVNEQFF.

The CDR3 DNA follows: TGTGCCAGCAGTTACTCGGGCAGCACCTATGGCTACACCTTC. Its translation: CASSYSGSTYGYTF. This chain uses TRBV6-5 with TRBJ1-2; the D is unclear. Germline CDR1 is MNHEY and CDR2 is SVGAGI. This CDR3 is built from 14 residues. V gave up 0 bases and J gave up 4 bases, with 9 bases separating them.